These T cell receptor beta chains were read from a single sample in a study of blood T cell repertoires in COVID-19. The data were produced by immunoSEQ multiplex PCR, yet TCRdb's version contains in-frame clones alone and is incomplete. This table holds just under 70,000 clones, more than 80% found once. Sequencing was done on a sample of peripheral blood. The receptors shown here come from a young man with acute or convalescent COVID-19. The CDR3 runs from the conserved cysteine through the conserved F or W. D genes are given only for firm matches. The listing skips clone size in some rows; elsewhere it reads once, few, many or a size class.

d_gene | j_gene | abundance | v_gene | CDR3aa | CDR3nt
TRBD2 | TRBJ2-5 | once | TRBV9 | CASSVGTSQETQYF | TGTGCCAGCAGCGTGGGGACTAGTCAAGAGACCCAGTACTTC
TRBD2 | TRBJ2-1 | - | TRBV24-1 | CATAGGNGEQFF | TGTGCCACCGCGGGAGGGAACGGTGAGCAGTTCTTC
- | TRBJ1-5 | - | TRBV28 | CASSEGTQPQHF | TGTGCCAGCAGTGAGGGTACGCAGCCCCAGCATTTT
TRBD2 | TRBJ2-2 | - | TRBV28 | CASSDGTSGWSGELFF | TGTGCCAGCAGTGACGGGACTAGCGGATGGTCCGGGGAGCTGTTTTTT
TRBD2 | TRBJ2-3 | - | TRBV7-2 | CASSLWAAGGRTDTQYF | TGTGCCAGCAGCTTATGGGCAGCGGGAGGGCGCACAGATACGCAGTATTTT
- | TRBJ2-5 | few | TRBV28 | CASSRQGGQETQYF | TGTGCCAGCAGCCGACAGGGAGGACAAGAGACCCAGTACTTC
- | TRBJ2-5 | - | TRBV6-5 | CASGPGETQYF | TGTGCCAGCGGGCCTGGGGAGACCCAGTACTTC
- | TRBJ2-1 | - | TRBV3-1/TRBV3-2 | CASSQGPGFYNEQFF | TGTGCCAGCAGCCAAGGCCCGGGATTTTACAATGAGCAGTTCTTC
- | TRBJ2-7 | - | TRBV2 | CASIPGFQGYEQYF | TGTGCCAGCATCCCGGGGTTCCAAGGCTACGAGCAGTACTTC
- | TRBJ1-1 | - | TRBV6-4 | CASSEQGRLKGRNTEAFF | TGTGCCAGCAGTGAACAGGGTCGTCTTAAAGGGAGGAACACTGAAGCTTTCTTT
TRBD2 | TRBJ2-3 | - | TRBV28 | CASLASGSDTQYF | TGTGCCAGCTTGGCTAGCGGGTCAGATACGCAGTATTTT
- | TRBJ2-7 | - | TRBV6-5 | CASILDSPIPYEQYF | -
TRBD2 | TRBJ2-2 | once | TRBV9 | CASSPRLAGNTGELFF | TGTGCCAGCAGCCCCAGACTAGCGGGGAACACCGGGGAGCTGTTTTTT
- | TRBJ1-4 | - | TRBV7-9 | CASSRLGGEKLFF | TGTGCCAGCAGCCGACTTGGTGGTGAAAAACTGTTTTTT